This T cell receptor beta chain is drawn from a study of blood T cell repertoires in COVID-19. The wider study: In each case, the material was cDNA or gDNA derived from T cells, B-cell-depleted T cells, or PBMCs.

Authors' methods: The assay estimated nucleated cells by amplifying reference gene primers. Assay: immunoSEQ multiplex PCR; the TCRdb copy retains only in-frame clones and omits some. V, J and clone size are those of that table, while D and trimming were read from the DNA. The sample holds more than 110,000 clones, about four fifths seen once. V lost 7 bases to trimming and J lost 7 bases, with 8 bases between them. There are 11 residues in the CDR3. Germline V CDR1 and CDR2: LGHDT, YNNKEL (reference sequence). The clonotype originates from a woman aged 55-75 years with acute or convalescent COVID-19. The rearrangement joins TRBV3-1 (or the pseudogene TRBV3-2) to TRBJ2-4; D gene unclear. The specimen sequenced was peripheral blood. The CDR3 region is CASMSRNIQYF. CDR3 in DNA: TGTGCCAGCATGTCTCGGAACATTCAGTACTTC.